This is a list of T cell receptor beta chains from one sample in a study of T cells in localized non-small cell lung cancer. Assay: immunoSEQ multiplex PCR; the TCRdb copy retains only in-frame clones and omits some. The sample lists 70,000 to 75,000 clones, roughly 84% seen once, with 1% to 1.5% in the top ten. The sequencing here drew on peripheral blood, taken before any cancer treatment. The receptors come from a female donor over 55 with stage I lung adenocarcinoma. CDR3s include the opening cysteine and the closing phenylalanine or tryptophan. The D gene is left open where the match is weak. Not every row has a clone size; where given, it reads once, few, many or a size class.

clone size,J gene,V gene,D gene,CDR3 protein,CDR3 DNA
NA,TRBJ1-1,TRBV29-1,NA,CSVGPNRGDTEAFF,TGCAGCGTTGGACCCAATCGGGGTGACACTGAAGCTTTCTTT
few,TRBJ2-1,TRBV11-3,TRBD2,CASSRTRDYNEQFF,TGTGCCAGCAGCCGGACTAGAGACTACAATGAGCAGTTCTTC
NA,TRBJ2-6,TRBV18,NA,CASSPRQGSGANVLTF,TGTGCCAGCTCACCACGTCAGGGATCTGGGGCCAACGTCCTGACTTTC
NA,TRBJ2-7,TRBV19,TRBD1,CASSSSGGQGGEQYF,TGTGCCAGTAGCTCATCTGGGGGACAGGGAGGCGAGCAGTACTTC
NA,TRBJ1-5,TRBV2,NA,CASSALNLNQPQHF,TGTGCCAGCAGTGCGTTGAACCTGAATCAGCCCCAGCATTTT
NA,TRBJ1-1,TRBV28,NA,CATTGTLNTEAFF,TGTGCCACTACCGGGACATTGAACACTGAAGCTTTCTTT
NA,TRBJ1-4,TRBV2,NA,CASKPTGTNEKLFF,TGTGCCAGCAAGCCGACAGGAACTAATGAAAAACTGTTTTTT
NA,TRBJ2-1,TRBV5-1,TRBD2,CASSPITSGGVYNEQFF,TGCGCCAGCAGCCCCATAACTAGCGGGGGTGTCTACAATGAGCAGTTCTTC
NA,TRBJ2-1,TRBV19,NA,CASSISGARFHEQFF,TGTGCCAGTAGTATATCGGGAGCCAGGTTCCATGAGCAGTTCTTC
NA,TRBJ2-3,TRBV2,TRBD2,CASMAGRVDTQYF,TGTGCCAGCATGGCCGGGAGGGTAGATACGCAGTATTTT
NA,TRBJ2-3,TRBV7-2,NA,CASSSISGYPTDTQYF,TGTGCCAGCAGCTCCATCTCGGGCTACCCCACAGATACGCAGTATTTT
NA,TRBJ2-4,TRBV5-4,NA,CASSLRQEGNIQYF,TGTGCCAGCAGCCTACGACAGGAGGGAAACATTCAGTACTTC
NA,TRBJ2-1,TRBV7-2,TRBD2,CASSLGTLAGGYNEQFF,TGTGCCAGCAGCTTAGGCACTCTGGCGGGGGGGTACAATGAGCAGTTCTTC
NA,TRBJ2-7,TRBV11-2,NA,CASSPGLPAYEQYF,TGTGCCAGCAGCCCGGGACTGCCCGCCTACGAGCAGTACTTC
few,TRBJ1-2,TRBV28,NA,CASKTGRGYTF,TGTGCCAGCAAAACAGGGCGCGGCTACACCTTC
NA,TRBJ1-5,TRBV6-6,NA,CATLPTNSNQPQHF,TGTGCCACCCTCCCGACTAATAGCAATCAGCCCCAGCATTTT
NA,TRBJ1-1,TRBV5-1,NA,CASSLGGLFEAFF,TGCGCCAGCAGCTTGGGAGGACTTTTTGAAGCTTTCTTT
NA,TRBJ2-5,TRBV5-1,NA,CASSLVPPSRWETAETQYF,TGCGCCAGCAGCTTGGTCCCGCCTAGCCGGTGGGAGACAGCGGAGACCCAGTACTTC
once,TRBJ2-7,TRBV10-3,NA,CAISDKGREQYF,TGTGCCATCAGTGACAAGGGGCGGGAGCAGTACTTC
NA,TRBJ2-3,TRBV7-8,NA,CASSLGRGWAREDTQYF,TGTGCCAGCAGCTTAGGGAGGGGGTGGGCCCGGGAAGATACGCAGTATTTT
NA,TRBJ1-1,TRBV6-1,TRBD1,CASRTTGGQAEAFF,TGTGCCAGCAGGACGACAGGGGGACAGGCTGAAGCTTTCTTT
NA,TRBJ2-7,TRBV11-3,NA,CASSFSGPYEQYF,TGTGCCAGCAGCTTCTCGGGGCCCTACGAGCAGTACTTC
once,TRBJ2-7,TRBV19,TRBD1,CASAGTARGEQYF,TGTGCCAGTGCCGGGACAGCGAGGGGCGAGCAGTACTTC
NA,TRBJ2-7,TRBV19,NA,CASSFPVGEQYF,TGTGCCAGTAGCTTCCCCGTTGGGGAGCAGTACTTC
NA,TRBJ1-1,TRBV11-3,TRBD1,CASSLDRGDTEAFF,TGTGCCAGCAGCTTAGACAGGGGGGACACTGAAGCTTTCTTT
NA,TRBJ1-4,TRBV19,NA,CASSPVFASPGEKLFF,TGTGCCAGTAGTCCCGTCTTCGCGAGTCCCGGTGAAAAACTGTTTTTT
NA,TRBJ2-5,TRBV5-1,TRBD2,CASSSSAGSGSSETQYF,TGCGCCAGCAGCTCATCCGCCGGTAGCGGGAGTTCAGAGACCCAGTACTTC
NA,TRBJ2-2,TRBV27,NA,CASSPVAQSSNTGELFF,TGTGCCAGCAGTCCCGTCGCACAGAGTTCGAACACCGGGGAGCTGTTTTTT
NA,TRBJ2-5,TRBV20-1,NA,CSARTQETQYF,TGCAGTGCTAGGACCCAAGAGACCCAGTACTTC
NA,TRBJ2-7,TRBV2,NA,CASRRGDPPLGQYF,TGTGCCAGCAGGAGGGGGGATCCTCCACTAGGGCAGTACTTC
few,TRBJ2-1,TRBV10-2,NA,CASSDISMGLSYNEQFF,TGCGCCAGCAGTGACATAAGTATGGGACTCTCCTACAATGAGCAGTTCTTC
NA,TRBJ2-6,TRBV7-3,NA,CASSLLGSSGANVLTF,TGTGCCAGCAGCTTATTAGGCTCCTCTGGGGCCAACGTCCTGACTTTC
few,TRBJ1-1,TRBV5-1,NA,CASSLGGGRGMNTEAFF,TGCGCCAGCAGCTTGGGGGGCGGACGGGGCATGAACACTGAAGCTTTCTTT
once,TRBJ1-1,TRBV7-9,NA,CASRFEDRSLEAFF,TGTGCCAGCAGGTTTGAGGACCGCTCGCTTGAAGCTTTCTTT
once,TRBJ1-4,TRBV5-5,NA,CASSFRARNEKLFF,TGTGCCAGCAGCTTTAGGGCCAGAAATGAAAAACTGTTTTTT
NA,TRBJ2-7,TRBV10-3,TRBD1,CATQPGQGYEQYF,TGTGCCACGCAACCGGGACAGGGCTACGAGCAGTACTTC
once,TRBJ2-7,TRBV6-1,NA,CASSEVLWYEQYF,TGTGCCAGCAGTGAAGTGTTGTGGTACGAGCAGTACTTC
NA,TRBJ2-2,TRBV19,NA,CASSMTGNTGELFF,TGTGCCAGTAGTATGACAGGGAACACCGGGGAGCTGTTTTTT
NA,TRBJ2-3,TRBV9,TRBD2,CASSPGASGSGTDTQYF,TGTGCCAGCAGCCCAGGGGCTAGCGGGAGCGGCACAGATACGCAGTATTTT
NA,TRBJ2-1,TRBV5-1,NA,CASSLGLQYNEQFF,TGCGCCAGCAGCTTGGGTCTACAGTACAATGAGCAGTTCTTC
NA,TRBJ1-1,TRBV19,NA,CAVLDRTEAFF,TGTGCCGTCCTCGACAGGACAGAAGCTTTCTTT
once,TRBJ1-4,TRBV19,NA,CASSIGVQSIELFF,TGTGCCAGTAGTATCGGGGTGCAGTCGATTGAACTGTTTTTT
NA,TRBJ2-7,TRBV29-1,NA,CSVERTDSYEQYF,TGCAGCGTTGAGCGGACAGACTCCTACGAGCAGTACTTC
NA,TRBJ2-7,TRBV5-1,TRBD1,CASSLTGQGAYEQYF,TGCGCCAGCAGCTTAACGGGACAGGGGGCATACGAGCAGTACTTC
few,TRBJ2-4,TRBV6-6,TRBD2,CASSYHVGGGNIQYF,TGTGCCAGCAGTTACCACGTGGGGGGGGGAAACATTCAGTACTTC
NA,TRBJ1-6,TRBV2,TRBD1,CASKATGANSPLHF,TGTGCCAGCAAAGCGACAGGGGCCAATTCACCCCTCCACTTT
NA,TRBJ2-7,TRBV5-5,TRBD2,CASSSRLAGGREQYF,TGTGCCAGCAGCTCGCGACTAGCGGGAGGGCGCGAGCAGTACTTC
NA,TRBJ2-5,TRBV11-2,NA,CASSSGGGAVGETQYF,TGTGCCAGCAGCTCCGGAGGGGGGGCTGTCGGAGAGACCCAGTACTTC
NA,TRBJ2-1,TRBV19,TRBD1,CASAPGTVGEQFF,TGTGCCAGTGCGCCGGGGACAGTCGGTGAGCAGTTCTTC
NA,TRBJ2-3,TRBV5-5,NA,CASSPDYRFSTDTQYF,TGTGCCAGCAGCCCTGACTATCGCTTTAGCACAGATACGCAGTATTTT
few,TRBJ2-3,TRBV6-5,TRBD2,CASRGGLAGTDTQYF,TGTGCCAGCAGGGGAGGACTAGCGGGCACAGATACGCAGTATTTT
NA,TRBJ2-5,TRBV28,NA,CASTSAKETQYF,TGTGCCAGCACTAGCGCAAAAGAGACCCAGTACTTC
NA,TRBJ2-5,TRBV4-3,NA,CASSQEISTGTQYF,TGCGCCAGCAGCCAAGAAATAAGTACAGGGACCCAGTACTTC
NA,TRBJ2-1,TRBV9,TRBD2,CASSVAGLDINEQFF,TGTGCCAGCAGCGTAGCCGGACTAGATATCAATGAGCAGTTCTTC
few,TRBJ1-5,TRBV28,NA,CASSSRDVGQPQHF,TGTGCCAGCAGTTCCCGGGACGTGGGTCAGCCCCAGCATTTT
once,TRBJ1-2,TRBV7-9,TRBD1,CASSWGDRGYGYTF,TGTGCCAGCAGCTGGGGAGACAGGGGTTATGGCTACACCTTC
NA,TRBJ2-7,TRBV30,NA,CAWSFRDYEQYF,TGTGCCTGGAGCTTCAGAGACTACGAGCAGTACTTC
NA,TRBJ1-3,TRBV10-3,NA,CASWDTNSGNTIYF,TGTGCCTCCTGGGACACCAACTCTGGAAACACCATATATTTT
once,TRBJ1-6,TRBV7-9,NA,CASRPRRDSPLHF,TGTGCCAGTAGACCCAGGAGGGATTCACCCCTCCACTTT
once,TRBJ2-2,TRBV5-1,NA,CASSLMGLNTGELFF,TGCGCCAGCAGCTTGATGGGACTGAACACCGGGGAGCTGTTTTTT